A single sample gave rise to the 9 T cell receptor beta chains below, sequenced in a study of tumor-infiltrating lymphocytes in oesophageal squamous cell carcinoma. TCRdb recomputed calls from the PCR reads with MiXCR, one row per CDR3 protein. The table shows over 11,000 distinct CDR3 sequences, with approximately 48% occurring only once. Material for sequencing was blood. The receptors derive from a male donor with esophageal squamous cell carcinoma.

Written as DNA, the CDR3 is TGTGCCAGCAGCATCACCCGGGACACTAGAGCCAATGAGCAGTTCTTC. Its protein product is CASSITRDTRANEQFF. V gene TRBV7-3 combines with J gene TRBJ2-4; D is perhaps TRBD1 (6 bases). The end of the DNA aligns better with TRBJ2-1, so the J call may be wrong. The germline gives CDR1 SGHTA, CDR2 FQGTGA. This CDR3 is 16 amino acids long.

This clonotype was seen more than once but under ten times. The CDR3 carries no conserved terminal phenylalanine or tryptophan, so it likely arises from a read error. It is unclear where the CDR3 begins or ends on the DNA, so no DNA is shown, and the CDR3 is as TCRdb lists it. The chain couples TRBV6-4 to TRBJ2-5; the table's D call, TRBD1, was not checked against the DNA. Germline V gives CDR1 MRHNA, CDR2 SNTAGT. The CDR3 has 15 residues if both end residues are counted. Here the CDR3 reads CASSRDSGYGYTFGS.

This clonotype showed up just a few times. The chain combines TRBV11-3 with TRBJ2-7; D is perhaps TRBD2 (6 bases). The DNA end lines up better with TRBJ2-1; the J call may be wrong. This CDR3 is 15 amino acids long. The V gene's germline CDR1 is SGHNT and CDR2 YENEEA. The CDR3 here is CASSLGTMAYNEQFF. CDR3 DNA: TGTGCCAGCAGCTTAGGGACTATGGCCTACAATGAGCAGTTCTTC.

This clonotype turned up a few times. This may be a read error: a much more frequent sequence differs by one nucleotide. The J gene is TRBJ2-7, the V gene TRBV27; 7 bases align to TRBD1. Germline V gene data show CDR1 as MNHEY and CDR2 as SMNVEV (reference sequence). The CDR3 runs 14 residues. DNA of the CDR3: TGTGACAGCAGTCCCCTGACAGGGACCTACGAGCAGTACTTC. Translated, it gives CDSSPLTGTYEQYF.

V and J are TRBV28 and TRBJ1-2, with D tentatively TRBD1 (5 bases). Germline V gives CDR1 MDHEN, CDR2 SYDVKM. The CDR3 runs 13 residues. V lost 4 bases and J lost 2, with 8 bases in between. The CDR3 protein is CASSSDSNYGYTF. CDR3 DNA sequence: TGTGCCAGCAGTTCTGACAGCAACTATGGCTACACCTTC.

This clonotype was recorded once. The chain is built from TRBV7-9 and TRBJ1-1; D ambiguous. Germline loops: CDR1 SEHNR, CDR2 FQNEAQ (reference sequence). The V and J ends lost 4 bases and 1 base respectively, with 10 bases between them. The CDR3 contains 14 residues. The CDR3 protein is CASSSYRRNTEAFF. Here the CDR3 DNA reads TGTGCCAGCAGCTCCTATCGACGGAACACTGAAGCTTTCTTT.

This clonotype has ten or more counts. A much larger clone is a single base away; this may be a read error. V and J are TRBV24-1 and TRBJ2-5, with TRBD2 matching over 7 bases. This CDR3 spans 19 amino acids. Germline trimming cut 0 bases from V and 11 bases from J; bases unmatched to any gene: 23. The germline CDR1 and CDR2 sequences are KGHDR and SFDVKD. CDR3 protein: CATSDLQSGGGRNYNEQYF. As DNA, the CDR3 is TGTGCCACCAGTGATTTGCAATCTGGTGGCGGGAGAAACTACAATGAGCAGTACTTC.

The chain joins TRBV7-3 to TRBJ2-1; the match to TRBD2 covers 11 bases. J lost 5 bases, V lost 0 bases, and 6 bases had no gene match. The germline CDR1 and CDR2 sequences are SGHTA and FQGTGA. This CDR3 has 17 residues. The CDR3 coding sequence is TGTGCCAGCAGCTTAACCGATCGGGGACTAGCGGACAATGAGCAGTTCTTC. Translating it yields CASSLTDRGLADNEQFF.

The chain joins TRBV7-9 to TRBJ2-3; D ambiguous. With the DNA end fitting TRBJ2-1 better, the J assignment may be wrong. This CDR3 is 13 amino acids long. The germline V gene encodes CDR1 SEHNR and CDR2 FQNEAQ (reference sequence). CDR3 sequence reads: CASTGSQSGEQFF. CDR3 nucleotide sequence: TGTGCCAGCACCGGGTCCCAATCCGGGGAGCAGTTCTTC.